Sequencing of this T cell receptor (beta chain) was carried out in a study of T cell responses to AZD1222 COVID-19 vaccine (dated by TCRdb to the early 2020s). Some background on the complete study: A total of 230 to 250 trial participants underwent TCR sequencing, of whom some 210 received two doses of AZD1222 and about 25 received two doses of the MenACWY control vaccine. Trial participants were enrolled into age subgroups of 18-55, 56-69 and 70-plus years, which contained about 150, 28 and 57 TCR-sequenced participants, respectively.

What the study reported, not specific to this receptor: Conclusions about previously exposed vaccinees are limited, since just five to seven AZD1222 recipients were seropositive for SARS-CoV-2 at baseline. Epitopes outside the regions mutated in the B.1.351 and B.1.1.7 variants were reportedly recognized by nearly half of the unique spike-specific TCRs. Participants were mostly white British and included more females than males, and it was suggested by the authors that clonal diversity may have been underestimated. The 56-69-year group was small, and its depth increase did not reach significance, likely because of low power. Vaccine-associated CD4 TCRs spanned the whole spike protein, with dominant responses in regions 160-218 and 743-854. After two AZD1222 doses, spike-specific TCR breadth and depth were significantly higher than at day 0 and than in MenACWY recipients. Because no samples from the day 14 peak response were available, repertoires could be characterized only after the peak T cell response.

The CDR3 regions of human TCRbeta chains were analyzed by immunosequencing. As for the original processing: TCRs in the repertoires were matched against a reference library of SARS-CoV-2-specific TCRs that had been generated with the MIRA antigen-specificity platform. Breadth meant the fraction of unique TCRs that were SARS-CoV-2-associated, whereas depth meant the fraction of total T cells that were SARS-CoV-2-associated. Each spike-specific TCR was assigned to its reactive spike region and to a CD4 or CD8 class using the MIRA data. Log10-transformed breadth and depth values were compared by one-way ANOVA with Sidak's multiple comparisons tests. TCRdb re-hosts the immuneACCESS table, in-frame sequences only. Its copies lack some clones; in the studies checked, an unresolved V gene accounts for under half of them, and the cause for the rest is not known. Clone size and the V and J calls come from that table; the DNA yielded D and trimming. The sample table contains roughly 140,000 clones; only one count was recorded for about 90% of them. The top ten clonotypes cover about 8.9% of the sample.

The time point label of this sample denotes: about 28 days (+/-7) after the second vaccine dose. AZD1222 recipients whose second dose came at about 4 weeks and those whose second dose came at about 12 weeks were combined into one group, since spike-specific TCR depth and breadth did not differ between the two schedules. Samples from vaccinated people were obtained from the UK trials COV001 and COV002, which included a single-blind randomized controlled phase 2/3 trial of AZD1222 (ChAdOx1 nCoV-19) in healthy adults. For TCRbeta chain sequencing, PBMC samples were collected from trial participants at day 0 and at day 28 after the second dose. About this clone itself: Its antigen remains undetermined. No base quality information exists; no much larger clone differs at one position.

From cysteine to phenylalanine, the CDR3 is 14 amino acids long. Only the CDR3 region is kept as DNA, spanning 42 bases read in frame from base 1. The germline V gene (reference sequence) yields LNHDA for CDR1 and SQIVND for CDR2. V drops 4 bases and J drops 3 bases, leaving 13 bases in between. The clonotype was recovered from an adult who received the AZD1222 COVID-19 vaccine. The receptor chain draws on TRBV19 and TRBJ2-7, with the D call perhaps TRBD1 or TRBD2, as 5 bases match in each case. Here the sequenced sample was peripheral blood, taken 28 days after the second AZD1222 dose. For the CDR3, the sequence is CASSTGTDLYEQYF. The DNA sequence is as follows: TGTGCCAGTAGTACCGGGACGGACCTCTACGAGCAGTACTTC.